This T cell receptor (beta chain) appears in the sequencing data of a study of response to subunit inactivated influenza vaccine. Trimming cost V 0 bases and J 4 bases, with 10 bases left between them. CDR1 and CDR2 from the germline V gene are MNHEY and SVGAGI. The CDR3 runs to 16 residues. MiXCR was run by TCRdb on the RT-PCR reads, yielding one entry per CDR3 protein. The sample has about 800,000 distinct CDR3 sequences; 21% are singletons. This sequence originates from a man between 50 and 59 years old who received an inactivated influenza vaccine. The rearrangement uses TRBV6-5 and TRBJ1-6; D not resolved. Sequencing was performed on PBMCs from blood, taken more than 4 days after vaccination. As DNA, the CDR3 is TGTGCCAGCAGTTACTCAGCGGTTAATTATAATTCACCCCTCCACTTT. Its protein is CASSYSAVNYNSPLHF.